This T cell receptor beta chain was retrieved from a study of T cells in Graves' hyperthyroidism and ophthalmopathy. The CDR3 runs to 13 residues. Germline values: CDR1 DFQATT, CDR2 SNEGSKA (reference sequence). The trim removed 5 bases at V and 3 bases at J, leaving 4 bases unmatched. RNA transcripts were the template for amplifying TCR beta CDR3 regions. An initial round of RT-PCR targeting the TCR CDR3 relied on the HTBI primer set. In TCRdb, the multiplex PCR reads were re-called with MiXCR into one record per CDR3 protein. The profile covers roughly 400,000 distinct CDR3 sequences, with about 25% appearing a single time and 70% to 75% taken by the ten largest.

The sample taken for sequencing was blood. The V call is TRBV20-1, the J call TRBJ1-2; 9 bases agree with TRBD1. The sequence was collected from a man between 50 and 59 years old with Graves' hyperthyroidism. The CDR3 region is CSAGTGHYYGYTF. The DNA of the CDR3 is TGCAGTGCTGGGACAGGGCATTACTATGGCTACACCTTC.